The clone carrying this TCR beta chain has a count of ten or more. Its matching antigen is unknown. Using RNA template, CDR3s of TCR alpha and beta were amplified with iRepertoire arm-PCR. One entry per CDR3 protein results from TCRdb running MiXCR on the multiplex PCR reads. Among 90,000 to 110,000 distinct CDR3 sequences, 25% to 30% were seen once, and the ten largest hold 35%. The data were taken from a study of glioma-infiltrating T cells. Study-level results: Non-neoplastic patients had below-expected tissue-blood divergence, while all gliomas exceeded expectation.

The CDR3 is made up of 15 amino acids. Germline CDR1 reads LNHNV; CDR2 reads YYDKDF (reference sequence). Unmatched junction bases numbered 6, after V lost 0 bases and J lost 6 bases. The J gene is TRBJ2-7, the V gene TRBV15; TRBD1 matches at 9 bases. This clonotype was sampled from a human donor with low-grade glioma or glioblastoma, undergoing nonglioma brain surgery, or in good health (not recorded which). Material: glioma tissue, nonneoplastic brain tissue, or PBMCs (not recorded which). The CDR3 sequence is CATSREMGQGFEQYF. CDR3 in DNA: TGTGCCACCAGCAGAGAGATGGGACAGGGATTCGAGCAGTACTTC.